This T cell receptor (beta chain) was documented in a study of blood T cell repertoires in COVID-19. Study-wide context: There were acute and convalescent COVID-19 samples, and they came from the United States, Italy and Spain. In each case, the material was cDNA or gDNA derived from T cells, B-cell-depleted T cells, or PBMCs.

This study enrolled people aged roughly 18 to 90 from under 25 US geographic areas. The CDR3 covers 15 residues. The junction had 8 bases not matched to a gene; V was cut back by 4 bases and J by 6 bases. Germline V gene lookup returns CDR1 SGHRS and CDR2 YFSETQ. Profiling relied on immunoSEQ multiplex PCR, and the TCRdb table lists in-frame clones only, not all of them. The sample yields 450,000 to 600,000 clones, approximately 90% seen once. The TCR sequence derives from a woman aged 18-30 years who had recovered from COVID-19. The rearrangement uses TRBV5-1 and TRBJ2-2, with TRBD2 identical over 8 bases. Sequencing was done on a sample of PBMCs or T cells enriched from blood (not recorded which). CDR3 coding DNA: TGCGCCAGCAGCGGGCAGCCGGGAGGGGCCGGGGAGCTGTTTTTT. Its translation: CASSGQPGGAGELFF.